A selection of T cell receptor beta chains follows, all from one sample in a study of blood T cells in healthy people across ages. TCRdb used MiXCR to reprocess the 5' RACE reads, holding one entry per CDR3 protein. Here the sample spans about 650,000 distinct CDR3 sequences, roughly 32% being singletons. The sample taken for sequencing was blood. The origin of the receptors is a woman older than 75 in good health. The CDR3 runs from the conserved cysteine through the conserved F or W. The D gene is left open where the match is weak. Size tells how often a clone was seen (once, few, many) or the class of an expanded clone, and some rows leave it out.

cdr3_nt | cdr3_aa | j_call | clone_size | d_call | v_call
TGTGCCAGCTCACCTCCCGGGACAGGGGGCAGTTCATCTGGCGAGCAGTACTTC | CASSPPGTGGSSSGEQYF | TRBJ2-7 | many | TRBD1 | TRBV18
TGTGCCAGCAGTTACTCGATGCAGGGGAACCAGCCCCAGCATTTT | CASSYSMQGNQPQHF | TRBJ1-5 | . | . | TRBV6-6
TGTGCCTGGAACTCTGGGGGCAGGGTAACCTACGAGCAGTACTTC | CAWNSGGRVTYEQYF | TRBJ2-7 | . | . | TRBV30
TGTGCCAGCAGTCCCAGCGCACAAGAGACCCAGTACTTC | CASSPSAQETQYF | TRBJ2-5 | . | . | TRBV7-9
TGCGCCAGCAGCCAAGATCTCGGGACAGGGTCTATGTATGGCTACACCTTC | CASSQDLGTGSMYGYTF | TRBJ1-2 | many | TRBD1 | TRBV4-3
TGCAGTGCTAGGGGCCTGGACAGGTTCTACAATGAGCAGTTCTTC | CSARGLDRFYNEQFF | TRBJ2-1 | many | TRBD1 | TRBV20-1
TGTGCCAGCTCACCCCGACAGGGAATAGACACTGAAGCTTTCTTT | CASSPRQGIDTEAFF | TRBJ1-1 | few | TRBD1 | TRBV18
TGTGCCAGCAGTATCGCGGGACAGGACCAAGAGACCCAGTACTTC | CASSIAGQDQETQYF | TRBJ2-5 | many | TRBD1 | TRBV11-2
TGCGCCAGCAGCCAAGATGGGCCTCCGGGACAGGTCTATTTCTATGGCTACACCTTC | CASSQDGPPGQVYFYGYTF | TRBJ1-2 | many | TRBD1 | TRBV4-1
TGTGCCAGCAGCCCCAGGACAGGGTCCCGCACAGATACGCAGTATTTT | CASSPRTGSRTDTQYF | TRBJ2-3 | many | TRBD1 | TRBV7-8
TGTGCCAGCTCACCGACGAACAGCCCAAGACTGTTTTTT | CASSPTNSPRLFF | TRBJ1-4 | few | . | TRBV18
TGTGCCAGCAGCGTAGGTGGCTCCGGGGGAGCCGCCTCCTATGGCTACACCTTC | CASSVGGSGGAASYGYTF | TRBJ1-2 | . | . | TRBV9
TGCGCCAGCAGCGGAAACTCTGGGGCCAACGTCCTGACTTTC | CASSGNSGANVLTF | TRBJ2-6 | many | . | TRBV5-1
TGTGCCAGCAGCCCGACGGGGGCCATCTACAATGAGCAGTTCTTC | CASSPTGAIYNEQFF | TRBJ2-1 | few | . | TRBV9
TGTGCCAGCAGAACCGGGATCTACGATGAGCAGTACTTC | CASRTGIYDEQYF | TRBJ2-7 | . | . | TRBV6-5
TGTGCCAGCAGCTCAGAAGGGATCATTCAGTACTTC | CASSSEGIIQYF | TRBJ2-4 | . | . | TRBV7-9
TGTGCCAGCAGCCGGACAGGGCTTGCTGGCTACACCTTC | CASSRTGLAGYTF | TRBJ1-2 | . | TRBD1 | TRBV7-2
TGTGCCAGTAGTAGAGGTAAAATAGGGACAGCTGACAATCAGCCCCAGCATTTT | CASSRGKIGTADNQPQHF | TRBJ1-5 | few | TRBD1 | TRBV19
TGTGCCAGCAGAGGAGGGGTCATGGACTCCGAGCAGTACTTC | CASRGGVMDSEQYF | TRBJ2-7 | once | . | TRBV28
TGTGCCAGCAGTTTGCTGACACCAGGAGGCCATGAGCAGTTCTTC | CASSLLTPGGHEQFF | TRBJ2-1 | . | . | TRBV28
TGTGCCAGCAGTGAAGCCCCCGGCCCCATTGGGGCTAACTATGGCTACACCTTC | CASSEAPGPIGANYGYTF | TRBJ1-2 | few | . | TRBV6-1
TGTGCCATCAGTGAGGGCGGAAAGAACACCGGGGAGCTGTTTTTT | CAISEGGKNTGELFF | TRBJ2-2 | . | . | TRBV10-3